This passage covers 21 T cell receptor beta chains from one sample sequenced in a study of blood T cell repertoires in COVID-19. The data were produced by immunoSEQ multiplex PCR, yet TCRdb's version contains in-frame clones alone and is incomplete. Here the sample spans around 220,000 clones, about 91% being singletons. The sample taken for sequencing was PBMCs or T cells enriched from blood (not recorded which). The receptors shown here come from a woman aged 45 to 65 with acute COVID-19.

The chain has TRBV13 and TRBJ2-3; 7 nucleotides align to TRBD2. CDR3 size: 15 residues. From germline, CDR1 is PRHDT and CDR2 FYEKMQ (reference sequence). V was clipped by 5 bases and J by 0 bases; unmatched bases: 5. The CDR3 region has the DNA TGTGCCAGCAGCAGACTGGGGGGGAGCACAGATACGCAGTATTTT. Translating gives CASSRLGGSTDTQYF.

The chain links TRBV7-8 to TRBJ2-1, with TRBD1 matching over 11 bases. Trimming at V came to 5 bases and at J to 4 bases, leaving 4 bases not matched to a gene. The CDR3 is 15 amino acids. CDR1 is SGHVS, CDR2 FQNEAQ, per germline. CDR3 loop: CASSTGQGGYNEQFF. CDR3 nucleotide sequence: TGTGCCAGCAGCACGGGACAGGGGGGGTACAATGAGCAGTTCTTC.

This chain joins TRBV14 and TRBJ2-7, with 7 positions matching TRBD2. V gave up 1 base and J gave up 5 bases; unmatched junction bases: 8. This CDR3 has 15 amino acids. The germline V gene encodes CDR1 SGHDN and CDR2 FVKESK. Written as DNA, the CDR3 is TGTGCCAGCAGCCAAGGGACTAGACCCGACCACGAGCAGTACTTC. This translates into CASSQGTRPDHEQYF. The whole variable domain, remainder taken from reference TRBV14 and TRBJ2-7, is EAGVTQFPSHSVIEKGQTVTLRCDPISGHDNLYWYRRVMGKEIKFLLHFVKESKQDESGMPNNRFLAERTGGTYSTLKVQPAELEDSGVYFCASSQGTRPDHEQYFGPGTRLTVT.

This chain connects TRBV25-1 to TRBJ1-5, with TRBD1 matching 8 bases. CDR1 is MGHDK, CDR2 SYGVNS, per germline. V shed 4 bases, J shed 4 bases, and the junction held 6 bases outside the gene matches. The CDR3 covers 15 residues. CDR3 in amino acids: CASSASDRGNQPQHF. The CDR3 DNA reads as TGTGCCAGCAGTGCCTCCGACAGGGGAAATCAGCCCCAGCATTTT.

The rearrangement uses TRBV18 and TRBJ2-5; perhaps TRBD1 as D (6 bases). The CDR3 runs 13 residues. Looked up from germline, CDR1 is KGHSH and CDR2 is LQKENI. The V and J ends lost 2 bases and 3 bases respectively, with 7 bases between them. CDR3 bases: TGTGCCAGCTCACCAGGGGGCAAAGAGACCCAGTACTTC. Its protein is CASSPGGKETQYF.

This clone was found a few times. The rearrangement uses TRBV28 and TRBJ2-7; TRBD2 is a possible D gene (5 bases). CDR1 and CDR2 (germline): MDHEN, SYDVKM. This CDR3 has 13 amino acids. Trimming stripped 7 bases from V and 4 bases from J, with 14 bases between. CDR3 DNA: TGTGCCAGCACGAAGGGAGATGGGTACGAGCAGTACTTC. Amino acid sequence: CASTKGDGYEQYF.

The chain links TRBV9 to TRBJ2-1; D might be TRBD2 (6 bases). V lost 4 bases and J lost 5, with 13 bases in between. CDR1 and CDR2 (germline): SGDLS, YYNGEE. The CDR3 spans 14 residues. The CDR3 here is CASSPPGGDNEQFF. DNA for the CDR3: TGTGCCAGCAGCCCCCCCGGAGGGGACAATGAGCAGTTCTTC.

The CDR3 nucleotides read TGTGCCAGCAGCCCGGAGCTACTAGGGGGCGAGCAGTACTTC. Residues: CASSPELLGGEQYF. V usage is TRBV5-6 and J usage is TRBJ2-7; a possible D gene is TRBD1 (6 bases). V was trimmed by 4 bases and J by 6 bases, leaving 17 bases between them. This CDR3 has 14 amino acids. The germline CDR1 and CDR2 sequences are SGHDT and YYEEEE.

This chain connects TRBV6-2 or TRBV6-3 to TRBJ2-1; the match to TRBD2 covers 8 bases. Germline V gene lookup returns CDR1 MNHEY and CDR2 SVGEGT. CDR3 length equals 15 residues. V dropped 1 base and J dropped 3; count of bases not matched to a gene: 2. CDR3 sequence (DNA): TGTGCCAGCAGTTACTTAGCGGGATACTACAATGAGCAGTTCTTC. Its protein product is CASSYLAGYYNEQFF.

This rearrangement joins TRBV15 to TRBJ1-4; TRBD1 is a possible D gene (5 bases). Trimming cost V 1 base and J 8 bases, with 8 bases left between them. The germline V gene has CDR1 LNHNV and CDR2 YYDKDF (reference sequence). The CDR3 is 13 residues long. CDR3 sequence: CATSRARTEKLFF. CDR3 in DNA: TGTGCCACCAGCAGAGCTAGGACAGAAAAACTGTTTTTT.

On this clone: One junction end disagrees with the germline gene, perhaps due to a read error. The chain employs TRBV27 and TRBJ1-1; TRBD1 matches 11 bases. Germline values: CDR1 MNHEY, CDR2 SMNVEV (reference sequence). The CDR3 consists of 16 residues. The CDR3, as DNA: TGTGCCAGCAGTATATCCGGACAGGGGGCCCATACTGAAGCTTTCTTT. This translates into CASSISGQGAHTEAFF.

V and J are TRBV28 and TRBJ2-7, with 7 nucleotides matching TRBD1. CDR1 and CDR2 (germline): MDHEN, SYDVKM. The CDR3 has 13 residues. V dropped 5 bases and J dropped 4; count of bases not matched to a gene: 5. CDR3 residues: CASSEQGWYEQYF. CDR3 bases: TGTGCCAGCAGTGAACAGGGGTGGTACGAGCAGTACTTC. Based on the CDR3 plus reference TRBV28 and TRBJ2-7, the full variable domain is DVKVTQSSRYLVKRTGEKVFLECVQDMDHENMFWYRQDPGLGLRLIYFSYDVKMKEKGDIPEGYSVSREKKERFSLILESASTNQTSMYLCASSEQGWYEQYFGPGTRLTVT.

This clone occurred a few times. V usage is TRBV28 and J usage is TRBJ1-6; possible D gene TRBD1, 5 bases. This CDR3 region has 14 residues. Germline-derived CDR1 and CDR2 are MDHEN and SYDVKM. V was shortened by 1 base and J by 7 bases, with 8 bases between the two germline ends. For the CDR3, the DNA is TGTGCCAGCAGTTTATACAGGTCCAATTCACCCCTCCACTTT. It encodes CASSLYRSNSPLHF. Full variable domain (remainder filled in from reference TRBV28 and TRBJ1-6): DVKVTQSSRYLVKRTGEKVFLECVQDMDHENMFWYRQDPGLGLRLIYFSYDVKMKEKGDIPEGYSVSREKKERFSLILESASTNQTSMYLCASSLYRSNSPLHFGNGTRLTVT.

This rearrangement joins TRBV4-3 to TRBJ2-1; 12 bases are a match to TRBD2. Germline V CDR1 and CDR2: LGHNA, YSLEER. V lost 3 bases, J lost 4 bases, and 4 bases stayed unmatched. CDR3 size: 16 residues. CDR3 bases: TGCGCCAGCAGCCAGGAGACTAGCGGGAGTTACAATGAGCAGTTCTTC. This sequence encodes CASSQETSGSYNEQFF.

The V and J genes are TRBV19 and TRBJ2-1; the D gene is possibly TRBD1 (6 bases). The CDR3 has 15 amino acids. Deletions cut 1 base from V and 3 bases from J, with 10 bases between. The germline V gene encodes CDR1 LNHDA and CDR2 SQIVND (reference sequence). CDR3 nucleotide sequence: TGTGCCAGTAGTATAGGATGGGGGCTCTACAATGAGCAGTTCTTC. Protein sequence: CASSIGWGLYNEQFF.

V gene TRBV9 combines with J gene TRBJ2-7; TRBD1 matches 9 bases. The ends lost 4 bases at V and 6 bases at J; junction bases unmatched: 8. CDR3 length: 14 amino acids. CDR1 is SGDLS, CDR2 YYNGEE, per germline. This CDR3 is CASSPRDRASEQYF. CDR3 nucleotide sequence: TGTGCCAGCAGCCCTCGGGACAGGGCAAGCGAGCAGTACTTC.

This chain joins TRBV28 and TRBJ2-7; TRBD2 might be the D (6 bases). This CDR3 region has 15 residues. Germline CDR1 and CDR2: MDHEN and SYDVKM. V was cut by 1 base and J by 1 base, with 11 bases left in between. The DNA of the CDR3 is TGTGCCAGCAGTTTATCGGCGGGAACATCCTACGAGCAGTACTTC. Its protein product is CASSLSAGTSYEQYF.

This chain connects TRBV6-4 to TRBJ1-2, with TRBD1 matching 7 bases. Trimming took 3 bases from V and 4 from J; bases not matched to a gene: 2. Germline lookup yields CDR1 MRHNA and CDR2 SNTAGT. CDR3 length equals 13 residues. This chain's CDR3 is CASSEQGTYGYTF. CDR3 in DNA: TGTGCCAGCAGTGAACAGGGGACCTATGGCTACACCTTC.

This clone was counted a single time. The V call is TRBV5-4, the J call TRBJ2-7, with 11 nucleotides matching TRBD1. The CDR3 consists of 16 residues. Germline V gene lookup returns CDR1 SGHNT and CDR2 YYREEE (reference sequence). With 4 bases clipped from V and 1 base from J, the junction kept 7 bases outside the gene matches. CDR3 bases: TGTGCCAGCAGCAGCGTCCGGGACAGGGGGTCCTACGAGCAGTACTTC. This encodes CASSSVRDRGSYEQYF.

This chain uses TRBV18 with TRBJ1-4; 7 bases match TRBD1. CDR3 size: 16 residues. V shed 4 bases, J shed 3 bases, and the junction held 8 bases outside the gene matches. CDR1 is KGHSH and CDR2 is LQKENI in the germline V gene. In DNA form, the CDR3 reads TGTGCCAGCTCACTTCCAAGAGGGGGCTCTAATGAAAAACTGTTTTTT. Translated: CASSLPRGGSNEKLFF.

The chain carries TRBV18 and TRBJ2-7; D is uncertain. The germline V gene has CDR1 KGHSH and CDR2 LQKENI. V lost 3 bases, J lost 5 bases, and 20 bases lay in between. The CDR3 contains 16 residues. The CDR3 region is CASSPLPGLYTNEQYF. The CDR3 DNA sequence: TGTGCCAGCTCACCTTTACCGGGTCTGTATACGAACGAGCAGTACTTC.